Described below is a single T cell receptor (beta chain) sequence and its context. Antigen unknown. Here immunoSEQ multiplex PCR was the method, and the copy in TCRdb shows in-frame clones only, minus some. The sample holds about 100,000 clones, less than 95% seen once. These data are taken from a study of OX40 agonist ivuxolimab in advanced cancers. Overall study context: Three patients responded partially, comprising one with hepatocellular carcinoma and two with cutaneous melanoma.

This CDR3 region has 10 residues. V lost 2 bases and J lost 16, with 9 bases in between. In germline, CDR1 is MNHNY, CDR2 SVGAGI (reference sequence). The study's findings and limits: Some nonresponders likewise displayed low normalized T-cell clonal expansion.

The rearrangement links TRBV6-6 to TRBJ2-1; D is unclear. The receptor was derived from an adult with an advanced solid tumor such as melanoma, head and neck, liver or kidney cancer. The material sequenced was CD4+ or CD8+ T cells sorted from blood, taken in a trial of the OX40 agonist ivuxolimab. The CDR3 sequence is CASSYPPAFF. Written as DNA, the CDR3 is TGTGCCAGCAGTTACCCTCCGGCATTCTTC.